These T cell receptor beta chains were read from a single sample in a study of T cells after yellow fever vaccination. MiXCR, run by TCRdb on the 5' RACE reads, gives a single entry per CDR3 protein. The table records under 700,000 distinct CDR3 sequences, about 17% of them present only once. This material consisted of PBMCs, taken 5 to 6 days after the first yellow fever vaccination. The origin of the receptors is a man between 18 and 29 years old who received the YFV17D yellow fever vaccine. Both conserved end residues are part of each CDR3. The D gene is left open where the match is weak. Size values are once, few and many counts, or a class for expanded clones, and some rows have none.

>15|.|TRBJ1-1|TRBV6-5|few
TGTGCCAGCAGTTGGGGGGGGCGTTTCAAAACTGAAGCTTTCTTT
CASSWGGRFKTEAFF
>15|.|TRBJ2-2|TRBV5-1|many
TGCGCCAGCAGCCTAAGGACAGCGAACACCGGGGAGCTGTTTTTT
CASSLRTANTGELFF
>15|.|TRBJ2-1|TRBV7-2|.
TGTGCCAGCAGCTTAGAGGGGGGTACCTACAATGAGCAGTTCTTC
CASSLEGGTYNEQFF
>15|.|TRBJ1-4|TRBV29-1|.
TGCAGCGTGGGGGAACGAGGGACAACTAATGAAAAACTGTTTTTT
CSVGERGTTNEKLFF
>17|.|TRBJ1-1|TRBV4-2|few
TGTGCCAGCAGCCAAGTCGTGCGGGCTGAAAGGAACACTGAAGCTTTCTTT
CASSQVVRAERNTEAFF
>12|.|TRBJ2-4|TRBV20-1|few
TGCAGTGCTACGGACAGAGAAAACATTCAGTACTTC
CSATDRENIQYF
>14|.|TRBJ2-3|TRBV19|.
TGTGCCAGTAGAAGGTCAGGGTCTGCAGATACGCAGTATTTT
CASRRSGSADTQYF
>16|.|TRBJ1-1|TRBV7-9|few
TGTGCCAGCAGCTTGGGGGCCGGGGGCAAGAACACTGAAGCTTTCTTT
CASSLGAGGKNTEAFF
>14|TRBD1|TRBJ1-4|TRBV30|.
TGTGCCTGGAGTGGACAGGGGTTTAGGGAAAAACTGTTTTTT
CAWSGQGFREKLFF
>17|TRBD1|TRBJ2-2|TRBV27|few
TGTGCCAGCAGTTGGCTTGAAGGACAGGGGAACACCGGGGAGCTGTTTTTT
CASSWLEGQGNTGELFF
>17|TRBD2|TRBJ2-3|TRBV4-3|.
TGCGCCAGCAGCCAAGAGCTAGCGGGGGGGCCCTCAGATACGCAGTATTTT
CASSQELAGGPSDTQYF
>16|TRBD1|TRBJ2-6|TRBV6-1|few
TGTGCCGGAAAAGGACAGGGGAGCTCTGGGGCCAACGTCCTGACTTTC
CAGKGQGSSGANVLTF
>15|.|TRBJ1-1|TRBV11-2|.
TGTGCCAGCAGCCATACTGGGACGGTGAACACTGAAGCTTTCTTT
CASSHTGTVNTEAFF
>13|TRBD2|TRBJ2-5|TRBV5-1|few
TGCGCCAGCAGCTTGCTGGGGGGGGAGACCCAGTACTTC
CASSLLGGETQYF
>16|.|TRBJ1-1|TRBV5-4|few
TGTGCCAGCAGCCCCGACCCCGGCAGGGTGGGCGGTGTAGCTTTCTTT
CASSPDPGRVGGVAFF
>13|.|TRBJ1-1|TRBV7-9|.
TGTGCCACTCCTGACAAGCCGAACACTGAAGCTTTCTTT
CATPDKPNTEAFF